The TCR beta chain described here comes from a study of blood T cell repertoires in COVID-19. Whole-study context: Spain, Italy and the United States supplied samples that represented acute and convalescent COVID-19. PBMCs, B-cell-depleted T cells, or T cells were the source of the cDNA or gDNA that made up the material.

CDR1 and CDR2 (germline): SEHNR, FQNEAQ (reference sequence). V gave up 1 base and J gave up 6 bases, with 13 bases separating them. The length of the CDR3 is 14 residues. Per the authors' pipeline: For nucleated cells, counts were estimated from reference gene primer amplification. The table came from immunoSEQ multiplex PCR; TCRdb's copy has only in-frame clones and leaves some out. V, J and clone size are those of that table, while D and trimming were read from the DNA. The table has some 270,000 clones, roughly 86% seen once. Sequencing was done on a sample of peripheral blood. This sequence joins TRBV7-9 and TRBJ2-7; possible D gene TRBD2, 5 bases. This clonotype was sampled from a woman in her fifties or sixties who had recovered from COVID-19. CDR3 residues: CASSLVGLLSEQYF. CDR3 bases: TGTGCCAGCAGCTTAGTTGGACTCCTATCCGAGCAGTACTTC.